This T cell receptor beta chain came from a study of T-cell reconstitution after alpha-beta-depleted transplantation in children. Regarding the study as a whole: One year post-transplant, T-cell counts and diversity were largely derived from T cells produced anew. Recipient T cells and thymic progenitors that survived were the source of the high TCRbeta diversity seen at day 60 in some patients. By about two months after transplant, alpha-beta T cells reportedly arose from several hundred graft clones that had expanded.

Germline CDR1 KGHDR, CDR2 SFDVKD. Losses at the gene ends were 2 bases for V and 7 bases for J; bases not matched to a gene: 14. The CDR3 spans 18 residues. This clonotype came up many times. Its antigen is not identified. A TCRbeta library incorporating unique molecular identifiers was prepared. A single record per CDR3 protein comes from TCRdb applying MiXCR to the PCR reads. The data contain 95,000 to 120,000 distinct CDR3 sequences, almost 6.5% of them singletons. The clonotype originates from a male patient aged 2 to 10 who had a stem cell transplant for acute lymphoblastic leukemia, so the T cells may come from the graft donor. The J gene is TRBJ2-1, the V gene TRBV24-1; 9 bases map to TRBD1. Sequencing used PBMCs, mostly from graft donor cells, obtained 360 days after TCRalphabeta/CD19-depleted stem cell transplant. CDR3 bases: TGTGCCACCAGTGATTCGAGGGACAGGGCATCGGGTTTGAATGAGCAGTTCTTC. This encodes CATSDSRDRASGLNEQFF.